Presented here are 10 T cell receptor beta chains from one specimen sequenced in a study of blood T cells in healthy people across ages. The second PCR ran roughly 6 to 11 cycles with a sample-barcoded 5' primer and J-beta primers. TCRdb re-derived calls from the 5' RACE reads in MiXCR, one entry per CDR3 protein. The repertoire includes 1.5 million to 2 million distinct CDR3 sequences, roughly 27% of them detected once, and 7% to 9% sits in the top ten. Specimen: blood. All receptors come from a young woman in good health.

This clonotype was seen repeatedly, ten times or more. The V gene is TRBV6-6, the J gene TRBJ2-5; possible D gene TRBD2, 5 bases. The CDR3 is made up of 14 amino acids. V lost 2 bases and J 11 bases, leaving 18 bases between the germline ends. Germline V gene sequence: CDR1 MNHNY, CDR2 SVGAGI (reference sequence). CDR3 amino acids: CASSYAGGLGSQYF. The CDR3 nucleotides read TGTGCCAGCAGTTACGCGGGCGGGTTGGGCAGTCAGTACTTC.

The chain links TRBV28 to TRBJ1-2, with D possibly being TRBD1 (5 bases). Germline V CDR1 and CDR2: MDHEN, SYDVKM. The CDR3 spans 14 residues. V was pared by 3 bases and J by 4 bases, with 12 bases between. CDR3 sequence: CASSFDRTPYGYTF. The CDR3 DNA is TGTGCCAGCAGTTTCGACAGAACGCCCTATGGCTACACCTTC.

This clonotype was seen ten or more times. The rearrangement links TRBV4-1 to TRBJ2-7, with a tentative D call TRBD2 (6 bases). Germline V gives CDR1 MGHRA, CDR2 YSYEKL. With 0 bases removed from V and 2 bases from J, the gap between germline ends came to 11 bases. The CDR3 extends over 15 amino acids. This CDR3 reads CASSQENGRAYEQYF. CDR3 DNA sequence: TGCGCCAGCAGCCAAGAAAACGGGAGAGCCTACGAGCAGTACTTC.

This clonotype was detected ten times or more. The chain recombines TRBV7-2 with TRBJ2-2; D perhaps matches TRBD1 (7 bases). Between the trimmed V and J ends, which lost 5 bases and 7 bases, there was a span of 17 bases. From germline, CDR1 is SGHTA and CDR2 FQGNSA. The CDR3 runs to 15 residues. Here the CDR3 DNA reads TGTGCCAGCAGCCCGGCGACAGGGAGGAGCGGGGAGCTGTTTTTT. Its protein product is CASSPATGRSGELFF.

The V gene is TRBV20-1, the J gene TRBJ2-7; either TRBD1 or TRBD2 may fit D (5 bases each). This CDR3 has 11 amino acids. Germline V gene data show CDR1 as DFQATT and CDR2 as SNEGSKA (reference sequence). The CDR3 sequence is CRALREIKQYF. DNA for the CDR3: TGCAGGGCCCTCAGGGAGATAAAGCAGTACTTC.

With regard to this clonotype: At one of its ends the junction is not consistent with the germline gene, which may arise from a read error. The CDR3 DNA is TGTGCCAGCAGCTTAGCGCTTAGAACTAGCAGTCCCCACTTC. Its protein is CASSLALRTSSPHF. This chain connects TRBV7-2 to TRBJ2-4, with D perhaps matching TRBD2 (6 bases). From germline, CDR1 is SGHTA and CDR2 FQGNSA. The CDR3 totals 14 residues.

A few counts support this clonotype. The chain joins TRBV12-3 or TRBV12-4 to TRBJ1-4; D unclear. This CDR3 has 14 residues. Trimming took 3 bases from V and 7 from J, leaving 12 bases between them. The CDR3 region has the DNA TGTGCCAGCAGTTTTAATTTGGGGATTGAAAAACTGTTTTTT. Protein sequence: CASSFNLGIEKLFF.

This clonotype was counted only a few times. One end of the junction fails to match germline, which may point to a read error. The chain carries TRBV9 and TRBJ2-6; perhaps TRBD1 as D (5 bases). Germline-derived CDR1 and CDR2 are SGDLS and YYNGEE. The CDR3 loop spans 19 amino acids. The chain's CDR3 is CASSVEPGPGFSGANFLTF. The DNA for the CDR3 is TGTGCCAGCAGCGTCGAGCCGGGTCCTGGATTCTCTGGGGCCAACTTCCTGACTTTC. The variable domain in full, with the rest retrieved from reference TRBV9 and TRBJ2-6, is DSGVTQTPKHLITATGQRVTLRCSPRSGDLSVYWYQQSLDQGLQFLIQYYNGEERAKGNILERFSAQQFPDLHSELNLSSLELGDSALYFCASSVEPGPGFSGANFLTFGAGSRLTVL.

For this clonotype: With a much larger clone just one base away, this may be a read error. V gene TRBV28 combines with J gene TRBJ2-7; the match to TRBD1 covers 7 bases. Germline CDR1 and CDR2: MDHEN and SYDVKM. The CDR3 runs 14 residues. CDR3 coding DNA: TGTGCCAGCATTAAGGGGACAGCACCCTACAAGCAGTACTTC. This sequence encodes CASIKGTAPYKQYF.

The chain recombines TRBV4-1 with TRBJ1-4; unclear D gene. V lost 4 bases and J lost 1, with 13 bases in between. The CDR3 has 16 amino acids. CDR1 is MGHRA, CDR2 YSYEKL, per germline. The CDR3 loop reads CASSPLNGVTNEKLFF. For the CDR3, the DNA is TGCGCCAGCAGCCCCCTCAACGGGGTAACTAATGAAAAACTGTTTTTT.